The 30 T cell receptor beta chains presented below share a single source sample, sequenced in a study of blood T cell repertoires in COVID-19. Sequencing used immunoSEQ multiplex PCR; TCRdb keeps in-frame clones, though not all of them. This table has about 240,000 clones, about 85% appearing once. What was sequenced was peripheral blood. The source is a man aged 60 to 75 who had recovered from COVID-19.

The genes are TRBV7-2 and TRBJ2-1, with 8 bases fitting TRBD1. After removal of 5 bases from V and 13 bases from J, the junction contained 13 bases not matched to a gene. The germline V gene encodes CDR1 SGHTA and CDR2 FQGNSA. The CDR3 loop spans 14 amino acids. CDR3: CASSPPNQGALQFF. CDR3 DNA: TGTGCCAGCAGCCCGCCGAACCAGGGGGCCCTCCAGTTCTTC.

The chain links TRBV2 to TRBJ1-2, with D possibly TRBD1 on 6 matching bases. Germline-derived CDR1 and CDR2 are SNHLY and FYNNEI. This CDR3 has 15 residues. V dropped 7 bases and J dropped 3 bases, with 18 bases sitting between them. As DNA, the CDR3 is TGTGCCAGCACCCTCAACACAGGGCTCGACTATGGCTACACCTTC. Protein product: CASTLNTGLDYGYTF.

This chain uses TRBV6-5 with TRBJ1-5; no reliable D call. Germline V CDR1 and CDR2: MNHEY, SVGAGI. This CDR3 contains 11 residues. V was clipped by 5 bases and J by 3 bases, with 2 bases between them. CDR3: CASSHNQPQHF. CDR3 DNA sequence: TGTGCCAGCAGTCACAATCAGCCCCAGCATTTT.

This chain uses TRBV9 with TRBJ1-3, with D unclear. Trimming cost V 0 bases and J 4 bases, with 8 bases left between them. The length of the CDR3 is 14 residues. CDR1 SGDLS and CDR2 YYNGEE come from the germline V gene. In nucleotides, the CDR3 is TGTGCCAGCAGCGTAGGCGTAGCGGGAAACACCATATATTTT. The encoded protein is CASSVGVAGNTIYF.

V gene TRBV5-6 combines with J gene TRBJ2-7, with D possibly being TRBD1 (6 bases). Germline loops: CDR1 SGHDT, CDR2 YYEEEE. Trimming shortened V by 4 bases and J by 0 bases, and 20 bases separated the two germline ends. The CDR3 consists of 17 residues. This CDR3 is CASSPRTAISYSYEQYF. The CDR3 nucleotides read TGTGCCAGCAGCCCCCGGACAGCCATTTCCTACTCCTACGAGCAGTACTTC.

This clone was observed once. The V and J genes are TRBV6-6 and TRBJ1-1; D is perhaps TRBD1 (6 bases). The CDR3 has 14 amino acids. CDR1 is MNHNY and CDR2 is SVGAGI in the germline V gene (reference sequence). V shed 9 bases and J shed 4 bases, with 18 bases lying between them. The CDR3 sequence: CASHGGAGGTEAFF. The CDR3 nucleotides are TGTGCCAGTCACGGGGGGGCAGGAGGCACTGAAGCTTTCTTT.

The V call is TRBV7-9, the J call TRBJ2-7, with 9 nucleotides matching TRBD1. This CDR3 comprises 15 residues. V dropped 3 bases and J dropped 6; count of bases not matched to a gene: 9. Germline V CDR1 and CDR2: SEHNR, FQNEAQ (reference sequence). CDR3 nucleotide sequence: TGTGCCAGCAGCTTGGGGACAGGGACCCCTCGCGAGCAGTACTTC. This translates into CASSLGTGTPREQYF.

The chain is built from TRBV5-1 and TRBJ1-2; D may be TRBD1 (5 bases). The CDR3 consists of 16 residues. Germline V CDR1 and CDR2: SGHRS, YFSETQ. V shed 4 bases and J shed 0 bases, with 16 bases lying between them. CDR3 sequence: CASSMGDGTSNYGYTF. The CDR3 DNA is TGCGCCAGCAGCATGGGGGACGGGACTTCTAACTATGGCTACACCTTC.

This clone showed up just once. V and J are TRBV27 and TRBJ1-2; TRBD1 agrees at 9 bases. Germline CDR1 and CDR2: MNHEY and SMNVEV (reference sequence). The CDR3 is 14 residues long. V lost 6 bases, J lost 4 bases, and 6 bases stayed unmatched. CDR3 loop: CASSLQGAGYGYTF. DNA of the CDR3: TGTGCCAGCAGCCTACAGGGGGCGGGCTATGGCTACACCTTC.

The J gene is TRBJ2-2, the V gene TRBV2; TRBD1 might be the D (5 bases). V was shortened by 6 bases and J by 3 bases, with 8 bases between the two germline ends. The CDR3 totals 13 residues. Germline loops: CDR1 SNHLY, CDR2 FYNNEI. CDR3 in amino acids: CASRSRDTGELFF. The CDR3 DNA reads TGTGCCAGCAGATCCAGGGACACCGGGGAGCTGTTTTTT.

This sequence joins TRBV11-2 and TRBJ2-1; D gene ambiguous. The CDR3 runs 15 residues. Per germline, CDR1 SGHAT and CDR2 FQNNGV. Deletions cut 4 bases from V and 4 bases from J, with 14 bases between. As DNA, the CDR3 is TGTGCCAGCAGCTCTCTCAGCGTCAGTTACAATGAGCAGTTCTTC. Its protein product is CASSSLSVSYNEQFF.

For this clone: The junction does not match germline at one end; this may be a read error. The V and J genes are TRBV3-1 (or the pseudogene TRBV3-2) and TRBJ2-7; TRBD1 matches 10 bases. CDR3 length equals 15 residues. Germline CDR1 is LGHDT and CDR2 is YNNKEL (reference sequence). In nucleotides, the CDR3 is TGTGCCAGCAGCCCAACCGGGACAGGGGTTCGGGAGCGGTACTTC. The encoded protein is CASSPTGTGVRERYF.

This sequence joins TRBV28 and TRBJ1-4, with D hard to call. The germline V gene encodes CDR1 MDHEN and CDR2 SYDVKM. V was shortened by 5 bases and J by 5 bases, with 18 bases between the two germline ends. The CDR3 contains 16 residues. The CDR3 DNA sequence: TGTGCCAGCAGTCCCCTGGGCGCCTCGGAAAATGAAAAACTGTTTTTT. Encoded protein: CASSPLGASENEKLFF.

The chain carries TRBV2 and TRBJ2-5, with TRBD2 identical over 10 bases. The germline V gene has CDR1 SNHLY and CDR2 FYNNEI. The V and J ends lost 8 bases and 4 bases, in that order; junction bases with no gene match: 7. The CDR3 runs to 14 residues. The CDR3 DNA reads as TGTGCCAGCGGGGAGCGGGGGGGCTTAGAGACCCAGTACTTC. It encodes CASGERGGLETQYF. Combining the CDR3 with reference TRBV2 and TRBJ2-5 gives the whole variable domain EPEVTQTPSHQVTQMGQEVILRCVPISNHLYFYWYRQILGQKVEFLVSFYNNEISEKSEIFDDQFSVERPDGSNFTLKIRSTKLEDSAMYFCASGERGGLETQYFGPGTRLLVL.

This chain uses TRBV27 with TRBJ1-2, with TRBD1 matching 11 bases. Unmatched junction bases numbered 10, after V lost 5 bases and J lost 8 bases. The V gene's germline CDR1 is MNHEY and CDR2 SMNVEV (reference sequence). There are 15 residues in the CDR3. CDR3 coding DNA: TGTGCCAGCAGTCAATGGACAGGGGGCATTAAGGGCTACACCTTC. It encodes CASSQWTGGIKGYTF.

The V and J genes are TRBV7-6 and TRBJ2-2, with 10 nucleotides matching TRBD1. CDR3 length equals 15 residues. V shed 5 bases and J 7 bases; nucleotides not matched to a gene: 7. The germline CDR1 and CDR2 sequences are SGHVS and FNYEAQ. CDR3 sequence: CASSTRDRGVGELFF. CDR3 coding DNA: TGTGCCAGCAGCACCCGGGACAGGGGCGTCGGGGAGCTGTTTTTT.

The chain employs TRBV5-1 and TRBJ2-2; 11 positions match TRBD1. CDR1 is SGHRS, CDR2 YFSETQ, per germline. The length of the CDR3 is 16 residues. J lost 4 bases, V lost 4 bases, and 6 bases had no gene match. CDR3 in amino acids: CASSASGTGGTGELFF. The CDR3 DNA is TGCGCCAGCAGCGCGTCCGGGACAGGGGGCACCGGGGAGCTGTTTTTT. Using reference TRBV5-1 and TRBJ2-2 for the parts outside the CDR3, the full variable domain is KAGVTQTPRYLIKTRGQQVTLSCSPISGHRSVSWYQQTPGQGLQFLFEYFSETQRNKGNFPGRFSGRQFSNSRSEMNVSTLELGDSALYLCASSASGTGGTGELFFGEGSRLTVL.

In regard to this clone: Other DNA sequences within the sample encode an identical CDR3. This chain connects TRBV9 to TRBJ1-2; the match to TRBD1 covers 9 bases. Trimming took 2 bases from V and 8 from J; bases not matched to a gene: 4. The CDR3 runs to 13 residues. From germline, CDR1 is SGDLS and CDR2 YYNGEE. CDR3 protein: CASSVGQGWGYTF. For the CDR3, the DNA is TGTGCCAGCAGCGTGGGACAGGGATGGGGCTACACCTTC. Variable domain in full (rest from reference TRBV9 and TRBJ1-2): DSGVTQTPKHLITATGQRVTLRCSPRSGDLSVYWYQQSLDQGLQFLIQYYNGEERAKGNILERFSAQQFPDLHSELNLSSLELGDSALYFCASSVGQGWGYTFGSGTRLTVV.

This chain links TRBV7-9 with TRBJ1-6; D might be TRBD1 (5 bases). V was cut by 0 bases and J by 3 bases, with 12 bases left in between. The CDR3 runs to 17 residues. Germline V gene sequence: CDR1 SEHNR, CDR2 FQNEAQ (reference sequence). This chain's CDR3 is CASSLARGGHYNSPLHF. The CDR3 DNA reads as TGTGCCAGCAGCTTAGCGAGGGGAGGACACTATAATTCACCCCTCCACTTT. Full variable domain (outside the CDR3, taken from reference TRBV7-9 and TRBJ1-6): DTGVSQNPRHKITKRGQNVTFRCDPISEHNRLYWYRQTLGQGPEFLTYFQNEAQLEKSRLLSDRFSAERPKGSFSTLEIQRTEQGDSAMYLCASSLARGGHYNSPLHFGNGTRLTVT.

Details on this clone: This same CDR3 is encoded by further DNA sequences in the sample. The chain couples TRBV18 to TRBJ2-2; tentatively, D is TRBD1 (5 bases). The CDR3 totals 14 residues. CDR1 is KGHSH, CDR2 LQKENI, per germline. Trimming pared 3 bases from V and 1 base from J, leaving 6 bases between. DNA of the CDR3: TGTGCCAGCTCACCTGGACAGAACACCGGGGAGCTGTTTTTT. Its protein is CASSPGQNTGELFF.

The rearrangement uses TRBV5-1 and TRBJ1-2, with D tentatively TRBD1 (5 bases). CDR3 length: 14 amino acids. The germline CDR1 and CDR2 sequences are SGHRS and YFSETQ. The ends were cut back, 6 bases at V and 2 bases at J, with 14 bases in the middle. The CDR3 nucleotides read TGCGCCAGCAAGGCCTTGGACAACAACTATGGCTACACCTTC. As protein: CASKALDNNYGYTF.

The chain couples TRBV23-1 to TRBJ2-7, with TRBD1 matching over 9 bases. TRBV23-1 carries the ORF label, with uncertain function. The CDR3 runs to 16 residues. The V gene end was trimmed by 0 bases and the J gene end by 5 bases; junction bases not matched to a gene: 8. The chain's CDR3 is CASSQSRDRVVDEQYF. CDR3 DNA sequence: TGCGCCAGCAGTCAATCGAGGGACAGGGTAGTCGACGAGCAGTACTTC.

The rearrangement links TRBV24-1 to TRBJ2-3; 9 nucleotides agree with TRBD1. CDR3 size: 17 residues. Per the germline V gene, CDR1 is KGHDR and CDR2 is SFDVKD. Losses at the gene ends were 4 bases for V and 6 bases for J; bases not matched to a gene: 13. CDR3 coding DNA: TGTGCCACCAGTGAATTAGGTGCGGGACAGGGTTGGGATACGCAGTATTTT. Translating it yields CATSELGAGQGWDTQYF.

This rearrangement joins TRBV6-2 or TRBV6-3 to TRBJ1-2; 8 nucleotides align to TRBD1. Per the germline V gene, CDR1 is MNHEY and CDR2 is SVGEGT. This CDR3 region has 14 residues. V gave up 2 bases and J gave up 4 bases; unmatched junction bases: 3. The CDR3 reads CASSYGTGAYGYTF. Written as DNA, the CDR3 is TGTGCCAGCAGTTACGGGACAGGTGCCTATGGCTACACCTTC.

The sample holds one count of this clone. V and J are TRBV5-1 and TRBJ1-3; unclear D gene. Trimming pared 1 base from V and 0 bases from J, leaving 11 bases between. CDR3 length: 16 amino acids. The V gene's germline CDR1 is SGHRS and CDR2 YFSETQ. The CDR3 DNA sequence: TGCGCCAGCAGCTTGAGTCCGGGAACCTCTGGAAACACCATATATTTT. The encoded protein is CASSLSPGTSGNTIYF.

The rearrangement uses TRBV6-5 and TRBJ2-2, with D maybe TRBD1 (5 bases). With 8 bases removed from V and 6 bases from J, the gap between germline ends came to 16 bases. The CDR3 is made up of 14 amino acids. Germline CDR1 is MNHEY and CDR2 is SVGAGI. The CDR3 loop reads CASLRQRYAGELFF. Here the CDR3 DNA reads TGTGCCAGCCTAAGACAGCGTTACGCCGGGGAGCTGTTTTTT.

The rearrangement joins TRBV4-1 to TRBJ2-7; possibly TRBD1 for D (6 bases). This CDR3 is built from 15 residues. Germline V gives CDR1 MGHRA, CDR2 YSYEKL. V shed 0 bases and J shed 5 bases, with 14 bases lying between them. The CDR3 sequence is CASSQDPGHNHEQYF. In DNA, the CDR3 is TGCGCCAGCAGCCAAGATCCGGGACATAATCACGAGCAGTACTTC.

This chain joins TRBV5-1 and TRBJ2-3, with 9 bases aligning to TRBD2. Losses at the gene ends were 1 base for V and 5 bases for J; bases not matched to a gene: 2. The CDR3 is made up of 14 amino acids. Germline CDR1 and CDR2: SGHRS and YFSETQ. The CDR3 sequence is CASSLLTSGDTQYF. CDR3 DNA sequence: TGCGCCAGCAGCTTGTTGACTAGCGGAGATACGCAGTATTTT.

This chain connects TRBV7-9 to TRBJ2-2; tentative D call: TRBD2 (6 bases). This CDR3 region has 16 residues. CDR1 is SEHNR and CDR2 is FQNEAQ in the germline V gene (reference sequence). V was trimmed by 5 bases and J by 6 bases, leaving 19 bases between them. This chain's CDR3 is CASSGEEVGSPGELFF. Here the CDR3 DNA reads TGTGCCAGCAGCGGGGAGGAGGTGGGCAGTCCCGGGGAGCTGTTTTTT.

This chain joins TRBV6-5 and TRBJ2-1; weak D call: TRBD2 (6 bases). The V gene lost 7 bases and the J gene lost 10 bases, with 14 bases spanning the gap. Germline V lookup: CDR1 MNHEY, CDR2 SVGAGI. CDR3 length equals 12 residues. CDR3 protein: CASTRGSIEQFF. DNA for the CDR3: TGTGCCAGCACTCGGGGGAGTATAGAGCAGTTCTTC.